A single sample is the source of the 3 T cell receptor beta chains below, sequenced in a study of blood T cell repertoires in COVID-19. The data were produced by immunoSEQ multiplex PCR, yet TCRdb's version contains in-frame clones alone and is incomplete. The data hold roughly 290,000 clones, with roughly 91% observed a single time. Sample: peripheral blood. These receptors were obtained from a man aged 30 to 39 with acute or convalescent COVID-19.

The rearrangement links TRBV7-9 to TRBJ2-3; a weak D match, TRBD2 (6 bases). Germline V gives CDR1 SEHNR, CDR2 FQNEAQ (reference sequence). Trimming cost V 1 base and J 0 bases, with 14 bases left between them. The CDR3 loop spans 17 amino acids. Here the CDR3 DNA reads TGTGCCAGCAGCTTAGAGCGGGCCAGCGGGAGCACAGATACGCAGTATTTT. Amino acid sequence: CASSLERASGSTDTQYF.

The rearrangement joins TRBV28 to TRBJ2-1; 14 bases are a match to TRBD2. The CDR3 is 14 amino acids. Per the germline V gene, CDR1 is MDHEN and CDR2 is SYDVKM. V lost 5 bases, J lost 15 bases, and 9 bases stayed unmatched. The CDR3 region has the DNA TGTGCCAGCAGTCCCTGGACTAGCGGGAGGATGGGGTTCTTC. Protein sequence: CASSPWTSGRMGFF.

This chain links TRBV6-5 with TRBJ2-7; weak D call: TRBD1 (5 bases). Trimming removed 4 bases from V and 5 bases from J, with 18 bases in between. Per the germline V gene, CDR1 is MNHEY and CDR2 is SVGAGI. This CDR3 has 15 residues. In DNA form, the CDR3 reads TGTGCCAGCAGTTGGGGCGGTAGGACCGTTAACGAGCAGTACTTC. It specifies CASSWGGRTVNEQYF.